The TCR beta chain described here comes from a study of control samples from healthy donors and cancer patients. Clones were sequenced by immunoSEQ multiplex PCR, and TCRdb holds only the in-frame ones, with some missing. The table lists 90,000 to 110,000 clones, roughly nine tenths of them singletons, with 3.5% to 4.5% in the top ten. Germline values: CDR1 DFQATT, CDR2 SNEGSKA (reference sequence). CDR3 length equals 11 residues. Trimming pared 2 bases from V and 8 bases from J, leaving 6 bases between. The V gene is TRBV20-1, the J gene TRBJ1-4, with no clear D. Material: blood. This sequence originates from a human donor in good health. The donor label of this sample is uncertain. The CDR3 loop reads CSARIGEKLFF. The DNA of the CDR3 is TGCAGTGCTAGAATAGGCGAAAAACTGTTTTTT.